The T cell receptor (beta chain) described here comes from a study of cytotoxic CD8 clonotypes in ibrutinib-treated CLL. Generated by immunoSEQ multiplex PCR, the TCRdb table keeps only in-frame clones and is missing some. The table shows over 120,000 clones, with 75% to 85% occurring only once. CDR3 length: 15 residues. Trimming cost V 4 bases and J 12 bases; bases outside gene matches: 12. The germline V gene has CDR1 MDHEN and CDR2 SYDVKM. This TCR came from a human donor with chronic lymphocytic leukemia. Specimen: PBMCs, collected after 12 months of ibrutinib treatment. The chain recombines TRBV28 with TRBJ1-4, with 9 bases matching TRBD1. CDR3 region: CASSSQDRGIWELFF. CDR3 bases: TGTGCCAGCAGTTCCCAGGACAGGGGCATCTGGGAACTGTTTTTT.